This TCR beta chain originates from a study of blood T cell repertoires in COVID-19. Turning to the study itself: Sample material is recorded as cDNA or gDNA derived from T cells, B-cell-depleted T cells, or PBMCs.

Authors' data handling: From reference gene primer amplification, estimates of nucleated cell counts were derived. Sequencing was performed with immunoSEQ multiplex PCR; in TCRdb, only in-frame clones are kept and a portion is missing. V and J calls and clone size are given by that table; D and trimming were obtained from the DNA. This sample has more than 250,000 clones, with around 86% found just once. Trimming took off 4 bases at V and 0 bases at J, with 16 bases between the two ends. The CDR3 contains 17 residues. The germline gives CDR1 MNHNS, CDR2 SASEGT. Cohort allocation depended upon clinical history that participants reported. The table lists this clone with a count of one.

The source of this sequence is a woman under 30 who had recovered from COVID-19. Material: PBMCs or T cells enriched from blood (not recorded which). The V call is TRBV6-1, the J call TRBJ2-1; no definite D call. For the CDR3, the DNA is TGTGCCAGCAGTGCCGCCCGGCGGAAGGACTCCTACAATGAGCAGTTCTTC. Translating it yields CASSAARRKDSYNEQFF.